This entry describes one T cell receptor beta chain. This sample is drawn from a study of STAT5B mutations in CD4+ large granular lymphocyte leukemia. Per the original data handling: Lowest detectable productive clonotype frequency was 2.59 x 10-5. The assay was immunoSEQ multiplex PCR, and TCRdb's table has in-frame clones only and misses some. V, J and clone size reflect that table, while D and trimming were determined from the DNA. The sample records under 25,000 clones, 72% being singletons. The CDR3 covers 13 residues. CDR1 and CDR2 from the germline V gene are MNHEY and SMNVEV (reference sequence). V gave up 3 bases and J gave up 10 bases, with 10 bases separating them.

The sequence was collected from a human donor in good health. Specimen: CD4+ T cells from blood buffy coats. This sequence joins TRBV27 and TRBJ1-6, with D perhaps TRBD1 (5 bases). CDR3 DNA: TGTGCCAGCAGTTTGGCGAGGGACTCACCCCTCCACTTT. Its protein is CASSLARDSPLHF.